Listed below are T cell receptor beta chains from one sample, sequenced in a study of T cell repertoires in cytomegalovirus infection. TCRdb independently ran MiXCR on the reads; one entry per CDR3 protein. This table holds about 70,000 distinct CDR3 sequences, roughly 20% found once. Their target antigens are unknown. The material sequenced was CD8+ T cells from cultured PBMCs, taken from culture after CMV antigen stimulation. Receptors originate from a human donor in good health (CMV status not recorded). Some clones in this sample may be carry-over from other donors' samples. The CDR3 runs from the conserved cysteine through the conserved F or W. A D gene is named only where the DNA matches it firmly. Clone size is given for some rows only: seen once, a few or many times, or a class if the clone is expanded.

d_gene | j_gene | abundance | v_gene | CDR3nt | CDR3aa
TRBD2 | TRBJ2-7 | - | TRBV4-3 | TGCGCCAGCAGCGAACTAGCGGGGGGTGCCTACGAGCAGTACTTC | CASSELAGGAYEQYF
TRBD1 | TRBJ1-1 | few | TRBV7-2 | TGTGCCAGCAGCTCCTCAGGGGGCACTGAAGCTTTCTTT | CASSSSGGTEAFF
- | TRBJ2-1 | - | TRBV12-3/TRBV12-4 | TGTGCCAGCAGTACGGACAGTGGACACTTCTTC | CASSTDSGHFF
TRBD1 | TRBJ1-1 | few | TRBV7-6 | TGTGCCAGCAGTTCCAACAACAGGGGGAAAGCTTTCTTT | CASSSNNRGKAFF
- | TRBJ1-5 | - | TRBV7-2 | TGTGCCAGCAGCCCGGACGGTTATAGCAATCAGCCCCAGCATTTT | CASSPDGYSNQPQHF
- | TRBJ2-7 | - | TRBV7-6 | TGTGCCAGCAGCTTAGGCCCAATAGATACCGACGTTTCCTACGAGCAGTACTTC | CASSLGPIDTDVSYEQYF
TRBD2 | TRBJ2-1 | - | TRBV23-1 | TGCGCCAGCAGCGGACTAGCGTACAATGAGCAGTTCTTC | CASSGLAYNEQFF
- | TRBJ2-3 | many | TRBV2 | TGTGCCAGCAGTGGCCCCCCACGCGGAGATACGCAGTATTTT | CASSGPPRGDTQYF
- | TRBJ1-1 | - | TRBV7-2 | TGTGCCAGCCATGGGGGAGGTGAAGCTTTCTTT | CASHGGGEAFF
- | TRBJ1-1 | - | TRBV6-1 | TGTGCCAGCAGCGATTACCGACGCACTGAAGCTTTCTTT | CASSDYRRTEAFF
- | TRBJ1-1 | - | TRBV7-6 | TGTGCCAGCAGCCTAGAAGTGTCTGTTGGTGAAGCTTTCTTT | CASSLEVSVGEAFF
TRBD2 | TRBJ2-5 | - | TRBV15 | TGTGCCACCAGCCCCCGGGGGGGAGAGACCCAGTACTTC | CATSPRGGETQYF
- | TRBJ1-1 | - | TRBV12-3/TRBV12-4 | TGTGCCAGCAGTCCCCCGCCGACAGGGAACACTGAAGCTTTCTTT | CASSPPPTGNTEAFF
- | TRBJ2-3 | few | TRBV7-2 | TGTGCCAGCAGCCGGTATCCCACAGATACGCAGTATTTT | CASSRYPTDTQYF
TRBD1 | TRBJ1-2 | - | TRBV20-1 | TGCAGTGCTAGAGACATGGACAGGTCCTATGGCTACACCTTC | CSARDMDRSYGYTF
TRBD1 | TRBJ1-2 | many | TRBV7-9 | TGTGCCAGCAGCTTAACCCCTGACAGGGGTGGCTACACCTTC | CASSLTPDRGGYTF
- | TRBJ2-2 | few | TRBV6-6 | TGTGCCAGCCGAGGGGGGGCAGATACCGGGGAGCTGTTTTTT | CASRGGADTGELFF
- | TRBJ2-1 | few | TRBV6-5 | TGTGCCAGCAGAGGGAAAGGGCAGAGGAGGAATGAGCAGTTCTTC | CASRGKGQRRNEQFF